This record concerns one T cell receptor beta chain sequence. This receptor's antigen is unknown. No much larger clonotype is one base removed from it; base qualities were not supplied. Collaborating institutions collected whole blood in K2EDTA tubes following their own protocols. For TCRbeta analysis, collaborators shipped samples as frozen whole blood, isolated PBMCs, or DNA extracted from either of those sample types. The germline V gene yields SGHTA for CDR1 and FQGNSA for CDR2. The V and J ends are trimmed by 2 bases and 5 bases, leaving 3 bases between them. Its CDR3 holds 11 amino acids, cysteine through phenylalanine. Solely the CDR3 DNA is kept, with 33 bases framed from the first base. This specimen comes from a study of blood T cell repertoires in COVID-19 (dated by TCRdb to between 2020 and 2021). For context, the study as a whole: Samples from collaborators originated in the United States, Italy and Spain and spanned both the acute and convalescent phases of COVID-19. The prospective study material was composed of cDNA or gDNA derived from T cells, B-cell-depleted T cells, or PBMCs. Subjects who had been exposed to COVID-19, were actively infected with it, or had recovered from it provided the deeply sampled blood TCRbeta repertoires that made up the dataset. The repertoires were released in a freely available public database intended as a resource for research on the immune response to SARS-CoV-2. Samples were obtained from the ongoing ImmuneRACE study (first 160 participants) and from roughly 1,300 subjects provided by 6 global collaborators. A de-identified subject ID, COVID-19 status, age in years and sex were almost always included in the sample metadata. Where HLA class I and class II types were available, the types were taken from metadata supplied by the sample provider, not from assay-based typing. The investigation overall reported the following: Clinical and demographic metadata were provided uncurated, with the amount varying by source and participant.

The immunoSEQ Assay, a bias-controlled multiplex PCR, was used to amplify TCRbeta CDR3 regions from genomic DNA. On the study's bioinformatics: The number of nucleated cells in each sample was estimated by amplification of reference gene primers within the assay. To quantify the absolute abundance of each unique TCRbeta CDR3 rearrangement, sequence reads were collapsed and filtered. For each sample, productive Simpson clonality was calculated as the square root of Simpson's diversity index over productive rearrangements. The table comes from immuneACCESS by way of TCRdb, which keeps in-frame sequences with V and J called. Part of the clones is missing from these tables; in studies checked, under half for an unresolved V gene and the rest for unknown reasons. The V and J calls and the clone size are those of that table, but D and trimming were determined from the DNA. This sample has roughly 36,000 clones in its table, and around 85% of those were observed once. 3.5% to 4.5% of the sample is taken by the ten largest.

Sequencing was performed on peripheral blood. This receptor was obtained from a man aged 60 to 69 with acute or convalescent COVID-19. The sequence is built from TRBV7-2 and TRBJ2-5; the D gene is unclear. The CDR3 protein: CASSLQETQYF. The sequenced DNA is TGTGCCAGCAGCTTACAGGAGACCCAGTACTTC.